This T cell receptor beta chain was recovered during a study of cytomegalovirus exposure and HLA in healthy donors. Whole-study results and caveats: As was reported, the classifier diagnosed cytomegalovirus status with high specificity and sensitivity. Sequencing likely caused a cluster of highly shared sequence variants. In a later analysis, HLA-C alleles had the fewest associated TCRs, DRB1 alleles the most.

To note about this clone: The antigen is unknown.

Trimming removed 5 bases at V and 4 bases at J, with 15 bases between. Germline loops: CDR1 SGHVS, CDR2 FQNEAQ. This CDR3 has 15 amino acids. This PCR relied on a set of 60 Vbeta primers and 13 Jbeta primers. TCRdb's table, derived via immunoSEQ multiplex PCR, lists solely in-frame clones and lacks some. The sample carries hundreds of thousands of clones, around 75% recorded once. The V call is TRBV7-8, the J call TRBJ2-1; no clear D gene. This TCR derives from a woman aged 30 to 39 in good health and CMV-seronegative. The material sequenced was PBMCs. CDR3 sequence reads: CASSRAGPTYNEQFF. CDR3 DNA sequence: TGTGCCAGCAGCCGAGCTGGCCCGACTTACAATGAGCAGTTCTTC.